This TCR beta chain appears in the sequencing data of a study of blood T cell repertoires in COVID-19. Under the authors' procedure: Amplification of reference gene primers was used by the study to estimate nucleated cell counts. Repertoires were generated with immunoSEQ multiplex PCR, while TCRdb's copy carries only in-frame clones and drops some. V and J calls and clone size are as listed in that table; D and trimming were resolved from the DNA. Here the sample spans 250,000 to 300,000 clones, approximately 90% being singletons. This clone was observed a single time. Germline CDR1 and CDR2: SGHNT and YENEEA. The CDR3 spans 12 residues. Trimming removed 8 bases at V and 7 bases at J, with 14 bases between.

The chain employs TRBV11-3 and TRBJ1-2, with a tentative D call TRBD1 (6 bases). The origin of this receptor is a woman in her thirties or forties who had recovered from COVID-19. Sequenced input: peripheral blood. As DNA, the CDR3 is TGTGCCAGCGGGGGGGGCGGTGGTGGCTACACCTTC. Translated, it gives CASGGGGGGYTF.